Listed here is a single T cell receptor beta chain. Its antigen is currently unknown. These data belong to a study of cytomegalovirus exposure and HLA in healthy donors. This CDR3 has 15 amino acids. The germline gives CDR1 MNHNS, CDR2 SASEGT. The V segment lost 3 bases and the J segment 4 bases; nucleotides outside the gene matches: 4. The primer mix had 60 Vbeta and 13 Jbeta primers. Sequencing used immunoSEQ multiplex PCR; TCRdb keeps in-frame clones, though not all of them. The sample has 75,000 to 80,000 clones. Study results and limitations: Later analysis placed DRB1 highest and HLA-C lowest in TCR association rates, which differed by HLA locus. About 87% or about 30% of the time was how often most TCR beta V segments were productive, according to an earlier analysis.

This sequence originates from a young man in good health and CMV-seropositive. The chain is built from TRBV6-1 and TRBJ2-1; 9 bases align to TRBD2. Source material: PBMCs. CDR3 sequence reads: CASSEREGLYNEQFF. The CDR3 DNA follows: TGTGCCAGCAGTGAGCGGGAGGGCCTATACAATGAGCAGTTCTTC.